The 21 T cell receptor beta chains reported below all come from one sample, sequenced in a study of blood T cell repertoires in COVID-19. TCRdb's table, derived via immunoSEQ multiplex PCR, lists solely in-frame clones and lacks some. The sample carries some 40,000 clones, over 65% recorded once. Sequences were obtained from peripheral blood. Every receptor here comes from an older man with acute or convalescent COVID-19.

For the CDR3, the DNA is TGTGCCACCAGTGATGGGACAGGAGCCCATAACTATGGCTACACCTTC. Protein sequence: CATSDGTGAHNYGYTF. V and J are TRBV24-1 and TRBJ1-2; TRBD1 matches 8 bases. Germline V gene data show CDR1 as KGHDR and CDR2 as SFDVKD. V dropped 3 bases and J dropped 1; count of bases not matched to a gene: 6. This CDR3 region has 16 residues.

The V gene is TRBV15, the J gene TRBJ2-5; TRBD1 matches 7 bases. Trimming at V came to 2 bases and at J to 1 base, leaving 7 bases not matched to a gene. The CDR3 extends over 16 amino acids. Germline assignment: CDR1 LNHNV and CDR2 YYDKDF (reference sequence). The CDR3 region has the DNA TGTGCCACCAGCAGAACAAGGACAGGAAGCCAAGAGACCCAGTACTTC. Encoded protein: CATSRTRTGSQETQYF.

This sequence joins TRBV7-9 and TRBJ1-4, with D perhaps TRBD1 (6 bases). The CDR3 is 16 residues long. The ends were cut back, 3 bases at V and 12 bases at J, with 23 bases in the middle. Germline V gives CDR1 SEHNR, CDR2 FQNEAQ (reference sequence). The chain's CDR3 is CASSFSAGGQASELFF. As DNA, the CDR3 is TGTGCCAGCAGCTTTTCCGCGGGGGGCCAAGCGTCGGAACTGTTTTTT.

The gene calls are TRBV11-2 and TRBJ1-1; 9 nucleotides align to TRBD1. V shed 6 bases, J shed 3 bases, and the junction held 2 bases outside the gene matches. CDR1 is SGHAT, CDR2 FQNNGV, per germline. The CDR3 covers 13 residues. The CDR3 region is CASSRDRDTEAFF. Written as DNA, the CDR3 is TGTGCCAGCAGTCGGGACAGGGACACTGAAGCTTTCTTT.

This clone was seen just once. In DNA, the CDR3 is TGCGCCAGCAGCCAGGGGCCCCTAGCGGGAAGCTACGAGCAGTACTTC. Its protein product is CASSQGPLAGSYEQYF. V and J are TRBV4-3 and TRBJ2-7; 9 bases match TRBD2. CDR1 is LGHNA and CDR2 is YSLEER in the germline V gene. V trimming: 3 bases; J trimming: 3 bases; junction bases outside the gene matches: 9. This CDR3 has 16 amino acids.

This clone was recorded once. Written as DNA, the CDR3 is TGTGCCAGCAGCCTAGTGGAATCGGGGATCTATGGCTACACCTTC. Residues: CASSLVESGIYGYTF. The rearrangement links TRBV7-2 to TRBJ1-2; no reliable D call. The V end lost 5 bases, the J end lost 4 bases, and 17 bases lay between the germline ends. The germline V gene has CDR1 SGHTA and CDR2 FQGNSA. This CDR3 region has 15 residues.

The chain is built from TRBV5-1 and TRBJ2-7; 10 positions match TRBD1. Germline V lookup: CDR1 SGHRS, CDR2 YFSETQ. The CDR3 is 15 amino acids. V dropped 5 bases and J dropped 5; count of bases not matched to a gene: 10. CDR3 nucleotide sequence: TGCGCCAGCAGTTCCTCCGGGACAGGGGCCCACGAGCAGTACTTC. This gives the protein CASSSSGTGAHEQYF. The variable domain in full, with the rest retrieved from reference TRBV5-1 and TRBJ2-7, is KAGVTQTPRYLIKTRGQQVTLSCSPISGHRSVSWYQQTPGQGLQFLFEYFSETQRNKGNFPGRFSGRQFSNSRSEMNVSTLELGDSALYLCASSSSGTGAHEQYFGPGTRLTVT.

This clone was recorded only once. This sequence joins TRBV3-1 (or the pseudogene TRBV3-2) and TRBJ1-2; 9 bases match TRBD1. V shed 1 base, J shed 4 bases, and the junction held 4 bases outside the gene matches. Germline V gives CDR1 LGHDT, CDR2 YNNKEL (reference sequence). CDR3 length: 15 residues. CDR3: CASSQADRGGYGYTF. For the CDR3, the DNA is TGTGCCAGCAGCCAAGCTGACAGGGGGGGCTATGGCTACACCTTC.

The chain couples TRBV30 to TRBJ1-6; D may be TRBD1 (6 bases). The germline gives CDR1 GTSNPN, CDR2 SVGIG (reference sequence). V was trimmed by 0 bases and J by 9 bases, leaving 15 bases between them. The CDR3 sequence is 15 residues long. CDR3: CAWSVQGTYSSPLHF. The CDR3 coding sequence is TGTGCCTGGAGTGTACAAGGGACATACAGTTCACCCCTCCACTTT.

This clone came up once. This chain uses TRBV7-9 with TRBJ1-2, with D tentatively TRBD1 (6 bases). Germline CDR1 and CDR2: SEHNR and FQNEAQ (reference sequence). The CDR3 loop spans 13 amino acids. Trimming took off 0 bases at V and 7 bases at J, with 9 bases between the two ends. The CDR3 loop is CASSLAAGAGYTF. In DNA form, the CDR3 reads TGTGCCAGCAGCTTAGCGGCAGGGGCTGGCTACACCTTC. Full variable domain (outside the CDR3, taken from reference TRBV7-9 and TRBJ1-2): DTGVSQNPRHKITKRGQNVTFRCDPISEHNRLYWYRQTLGQGPEFLTYFQNEAQLEKSRLLSDRFSAERPKGSFSTLEIQRTEQGDSAMYLCASSLAAGAGYTFGSGTRLTVV.

This clone was observed a handful of times. The chain links TRBV24-1 to TRBJ2-3; 7 positions match TRBD1. Germline loops: CDR1 KGHDR, CDR2 SFDVKD. J lost 2 bases, V lost 5 bases, and 6 bases had no gene match. This CDR3 region has 15 residues. The CDR3, as DNA: TGTGCCACCAGTGGACCGGGACAGAACACAGATACGCAGTATTTT. As protein: CATSGPGQNTDTQYF.

The CDR3 DNA is TGTGCCAGCAGCCCGGATTCGGGGGGTGGCGGCTACACCTTC. Its protein is CASSPDSGGGGYTF. This chain links TRBV4-2 with TRBJ1-2, with D perhaps TRBD1 (5 bases). The CDR3 has 14 amino acids. Germline V gene sequence: CDR1 LGHNA, CDR2 YNFKEQ. With 4 bases removed from V and 8 bases from J, the gap between germline ends came to 17 bases.

This clone was recorded once. The chain is built from TRBV7-2 and TRBJ2-7; 9 bases fit TRBD1. The V gene's germline CDR1 is SGHTA and CDR2 FQGNSA. This CDR3 comprises 16 residues. The J segment lost 8 bases and the V segment lost 1 base, leaving 12 bases of the junction unmatched. CDR3 coding DNA: TGTGCCAGCAGCTTAGAACCACAGGGGGCTAAGGGAAAGCAGTACTTC. Translation gives CASSLEPQGAKGKQYF.

This chain joins TRBV6-4 and TRBJ2-1; 13 nucleotides match TRBD2. This CDR3 has 15 residues. The trim removed 4 bases at V and 12 bases at J, leaving 9 bases unmatched. Germline loops: CDR1 MRHNA, CDR2 SNTAGT. The DNA for the CDR3 is TGTGCCAGCAGTGCTCACGGACTAGCGGGGGAGGGGCAGTTCTTC. This gives the protein CASSAHGLAGEGQFF.

The chain links TRBV18 to TRBJ1-2; no clear D gene. Germline CDR1 reads KGHSH; CDR2 reads LQKENI. The CDR3 is made up of 14 amino acids. Trimming took 4 bases from V and 12 from J, leaving 21 bases between them. CDR3 residues: CASSLTVSSEANTF. CDR3 nucleotides: TGTGCCAGCTCACTAACCGTGAGCTCGGAGGCAAACACCTTC.

The rearrangement uses TRBV25-1 and TRBJ1-3, with 10 bases matching TRBD1. The CDR3 sequence is 15 residues long. V shed 3 bases and J 2 bases; nucleotides not matched to a gene: 1. The V gene's germline CDR1 is MGHDK and CDR2 SYGVNS. CDR3 in amino acids: CASSEDRGTGNTIYF. The CDR3 DNA sequence: TGTGCCAGCAGTGAGGACAGGGGGACTGGAAACACCATATATTTT.

The chain has TRBV2 and TRBJ1-2, with D unclear. V was pared by 0 bases and J by 6 bases, with 11 bases between. This CDR3 comprises 14 residues. Germline assignment: CDR1 SNHLY and CDR2 FYNNEI. CDR3 loop: CASSEANLLDGYTF. In DNA form, the CDR3 reads TGTGCCAGCAGTGAAGCGAATTTACTTGATGGCTACACCTTC. The entire variable domain, with the rest obtained from reference TRBV2 and TRBJ1-2, is as follows: EPEVTQTPSHQVTQMGQEVILRCVPISNHLYFYWYRQILGQKVEFLVSFYNNEISEKSEIFDDQFSVERPDGSNFTLKIRSTKLEDSAMYFCASSEANLLDGYTFGSGTRLTVV.

This clone showed up just once. The J gene is TRBJ2-7, the V gene TRBV27; the match to TRBD1 covers 9 bases. Trimming cost V 5 bases and J 5 bases; bases outside gene matches: 10. CDR1 MNHEY and CDR2 SMNVEV come from the germline V gene (reference sequence). The CDR3 contains 15 residues. The CDR3 is CASSPAGTGNHEQYF. CDR3 nucleotide sequence: TGTGCCAGCAGTCCCGCCGGGACAGGGAACCACGAGCAGTACTTC.

The chain has TRBV24-1 and TRBJ2-3, with 9 positions matching TRBD1. Germline V lookup: CDR1 KGHDR, CDR2 SFDVKD. The CDR3 contains 15 residues. V shed 3 bases, J shed 5 bases, and the junction held 5 bases outside the gene matches. Written as DNA, the CDR3 is TGTGCCACCAGTGATAACCGGGACAGGGTAGATACGCAGTATTTT. As protein: CATSDNRDRVDTQYF.

V gene TRBV6-2 or TRBV6-3 combines with J gene TRBJ2-3, with unresolved D. The CDR3 length is 17 residues. Germline loops: CDR1 MNHEY, CDR2 SVGEGT. V was cut by 6 bases and J by 0 bases, with 19 bases left in between. The CDR3 region has the DNA TGTGCCAGCAGCTCCTTAACCATTTTACTAAGCACAGATACGCAGTATTTT. Its protein is CASSSLTILLSTDTQYF.

The chain links TRBV19 to TRBJ2-1; TRBD2 agrees at 11 bases. The length of the CDR3 is 18 residues. CDR1 and CDR2 (germline): LNHDA, SQIVND (reference sequence). V shed 5 bases and J 0 bases; nucleotides not matched to a gene: 9. The CDR3 sequence: CASSSPGLADSSYNEQFF. Written as DNA, the CDR3 is TGTGCCAGTAGTTCTCCGGGACTAGCGGATTCCTCCTACAATGAGCAGTTCTTC.